What follows are 19 T cell receptor beta chains derived from one specimen sequenced in a study of cytomegalovirus exposure and HLA in healthy donors. Researchers ran the PCR with 60 Vbeta and 13 Jbeta primers. Using immunoSEQ multiplex PCR, the repertoire was profiled, and TCRdb retains in-frame clones only, with some absent. This table has approximately 150,000 clones, about 64% appearing once. The sample was PBMCs. The receptors stem from a man over 45 in good health and CMV-seronegative.

This clone was counted once. The chain carries TRBV5-5 and TRBJ2-7, with 7 positions matching TRBD1. Unmatched junction bases numbered 2, after V lost 4 bases and J lost 7 bases. The CDR3 is 11 amino acids. Looked up from germline, CDR1 is SGHKS and CDR2 is YYEKEE (reference sequence). The CDR3 protein is CASSTGEEQYF. Written as DNA, the CDR3 is TGTGCCAGCAGCACAGGGGAAGAGCAGTACTTC.

This clone has more than one count but fewer than ten. This rearrangement joins TRBV20-1 to TRBJ1-2, with D uncertain. Trimming stripped 0 bases from V and 5 bases from J, with 4 bases between. Per the germline V gene, CDR1 is DFQATT and CDR2 is SNEGSKA (reference sequence). The CDR3 is 11 amino acids. The DNA for the CDR3 is TGCAGTGCTAGAGATCTTTATGGCTACACCTTC. Encoded protein: CSARDLYGYTF.

This sequence joins TRBV5-1 and TRBJ2-1; 11 positions match TRBD2. Unmatched junction bases numbered 3, after V lost 4 bases and J lost 0 bases. The CDR3 spans 16 residues. Germline V lookup: CDR1 SGHRS, CDR2 YFSETQ. The CDR3 protein is CASSRSGGASYNEQFF. CDR3 nucleotide sequence: TGCGCCAGCAGCCGTAGCGGGGGGGCCTCCTACAATGAGCAGTTCTTC.

A single count supports this clone. The chain carries TRBV6-1 and TRBJ1-2; D possibly corresponds to TRBD1 (6 bases). The V end lost 8 bases, the J end lost 4 bases, and 17 bases lay between the germline ends. Per germline, CDR1 MNHNS and CDR2 SASEGT. The length of the CDR3 is 14 residues. For the CDR3, the DNA is TGTGCCAGCGCGGGGGGGCCCTACCTCTATGGCTACACCTTC. Translation: CASAGGPYLYGYTF.

The chain links TRBV29-1 to TRBJ1-2, with no clear D. CDR1 SQVTM and CDR2 ANQGSEA come from the germline V gene. CDR3 size: 12 residues. Trimming left V 4 bases short and J 4 bases short, with 10 bases between. CDR3 region: CSVGDTLYGYTF. The CDR3 nucleotides are TGCAGCGTTGGTGACACCCTCTATGGCTACACCTTC.

This sequence joins TRBV28 and TRBJ1-1; D unclear. Germline lookup yields CDR1 MDHEN and CDR2 SYDVKM. This CDR3 region has 14 residues. Trimming took 2 bases from V and 5 from J, leaving 12 bases between them. CDR3 sequence reads: CASSLITLETEAFF. The CDR3 DNA reads as TGTGCCAGCAGTTTAATAACTCTTGAGACTGAAGCTTTCTTT. Full variable domain (missing parts from reference TRBV28 and TRBJ1-1): DVKVTQSSRYLVKRTGEKVFLECVQDMDHENMFWYRQDPGLGLRLIYFSYDVKMKEKGDIPEGYSVSREKKERFSLILESASTNQTSMYLCASSLITLETEAFFGQGTRLTVV.

V gene TRBV18 combines with J gene TRBJ2-7; no definite D call. There are 14 residues in the CDR3. V lost 3 bases to trimming and J lost 3 bases, with 12 bases between them. Per the germline V gene, CDR1 is KGHSH and CDR2 is LQKENI. DNA for the CDR3: TGTGCCAGCTCACCGCTCCCCCAGAACTACGAGCAGTACTTC. Translated: CASSPLPQNYEQYF.

The sample holds one count of this clone. J is TRBJ1-1 and V is TRBV5-4; 9 nucleotides match TRBD1. Trimming cost V 0 bases and J 11 bases; bases outside gene matches: 8. CDR1 SGHNT and CDR2 YYREEE come from the germline V gene (reference sequence). The CDR3 runs 14 residues. The CDR3 is CASSLENRGQGAFF. CDR3 DNA: TGTGCCAGCAGCTTGGAAAACAGGGGGCAGGGGGCTTTCTTT.

The chain combines TRBV7-2 with TRBJ2-7, with 8 bases lining up with TRBD2. The CDR3 loop spans 15 amino acids. Unmatched junction bases numbered 4, after V lost 0 bases and J lost 3 bases. The germline gives CDR1 SGHTA, CDR2 FQGNSA. CDR3 region: CASSLAPTSGYEQYF. Here the CDR3 DNA reads TGTGCCAGCAGCTTAGCCCCAACTAGCGGCTACGAGCAGTACTTC.

V gene TRBV5-1 combines with J gene TRBJ2-1, with D maybe TRBD1 (5 bases). V dropped 2 bases and J dropped 6 bases, with 9 bases sitting between them. The germline V gene has CDR1 SGHRS and CDR2 YFSETQ. The CDR3 consists of 13 residues. The CDR3 DNA reads as TGCGCCAGCAGCTTAGACAGCCGCAATGAGCAGTTCTTC. It translates to CASSLDSRNEQFF.

This chain uses TRBV4-1 with TRBJ2-3, with TRBD2 identical over 10 bases. Per germline, CDR1 MGHRA and CDR2 YSYEKL. The CDR3 contains 15 residues. The ends lost 1 base at V and 5 bases at J; junction bases unmatched: 3. The CDR3 DNA follows: TGCGCCAGCAGCCAAGGTAGCGGGGGGTTAGATACGCAGTATTTT. Translation: CASSQGSGGLDTQYF.

This clone was counted between two and nine times. The J gene is TRBJ1-1, the V gene TRBV28; TRBD1 matches 9 bases. With 4 bases clipped from V and 3 bases from J, the junction kept 6 bases outside the gene matches. The CDR3 loop spans 15 amino acids. Germline CDR1 MDHEN, CDR2 SYDVKM. In DNA, the CDR3 is TGTGCCAGCAGTTCCCCCCGACAGGGGGACACTGAAGCTTTCTTT. Amino acid sequence: CASSSPRQGDTEAFF.

Only a few counts were recorded for this clone. The CDR3 sequence is CASSQWIRLAGGYNEQFF. The DNA for the CDR3 is TGCGCCAGCAGCCAATGGATTCGGCTAGCGGGGGGTTACAATGAGCAGTTCTTC. J is TRBJ2-1 and V is TRBV4-1; 11 positions agree with TRBD2. V lost 2 bases, J lost 4 bases, and 10 bases stayed unmatched. The CDR3 contains 18 residues. The V gene's germline CDR1 is MGHRA and CDR2 YSYEKL.

This chain connects TRBV6-6 to TRBJ2-7, with 7 bases aligning to TRBD2. The CDR3 has 13 residues. J gave up 0 bases and V 7 bases, and 3 bases lay outside the gene matches. The germline CDR1 and CDR2 sequences are MNHNY and SVGAGI (reference sequence). This CDR3 reads CASIRGGSYEQYF. The CDR3 DNA follows: TGTGCCAGCATTCGCGGGGGCTCCTACGAGCAGTACTTC.

CDR3 bases: TGCGCCAGCAGCATCGGACAGGGTAATCAGCCCCAGCATTTT. Amino acids: CASSIGQGNQPQHF. The chain recombines TRBV5-1 with TRBJ1-5; 8 bases agree with TRBD1. The CDR3 has 14 amino acids. After removal of 4 bases from V and 4 bases from J, the junction contained 4 bases not matched to a gene. Germline-derived CDR1 and CDR2 are SGHRS and YFSETQ.

This clone occurred a few times. This chain joins TRBV5-4 and TRBJ2-5; D possibly corresponds to TRBD2 (6 bases). The CDR3 covers 15 residues. Per the germline V gene, CDR1 is SGHNT and CDR2 is YYREEE (reference sequence). Trimming shortened V by 2 bases and J by 2 bases, and 13 bases separated the two germline ends. CDR3 sequence (DNA): TGTGCCAGCAGCTTACGGGTGGGACTTCAAGAGACCCAGTACTTC. Encoded protein: CASSLRVGLQETQYF.

V is TRBV18 and J is TRBJ1-5; a possible D gene is TRBD1 (5 bases). V lost 2 bases and J 9 bases, leaving 8 bases between the germline ends. This CDR3 region has 12 residues. The germline V gene encodes CDR1 KGHSH and CDR2 LQKENI. The CDR3 DNA reads TGTGCCAGCTCACCAGGGACTGGGCCCCAGCATTTT. Translating gives CASSPGTGPQHF. The full variable domain, in which reference TRBV18 and TRBJ1-5 provide the parts outside the CDR3, is NAGVMQNPRHLVRRRGQEARLRCSPMKGHSHVYWYRQLPEEGLKFMVYLQKENIIDESGMPKERFSAEFPKEGPSILRIQQVVRGDSAAYFCASSPGTGPQHFGDGTRLSIL.

The chain uses TRBV6-6 and TRBJ1-4; the D gene is possibly TRBD1 (6 bases). V was shortened by 2 bases and J by 5 bases, with 15 bases between the two germline ends. The CDR3 covers 16 residues. Germline V gene lookup returns CDR1 MNHNY and CDR2 SVGAGI (reference sequence). The CDR3 DNA sequence: TGTGCCAGCAGTTACGGGGGCCGTTCTCGGAATGAAAAACTGTTTTTT. It yields the protein CASSYGGRSRNEKLFF.

This clone was seen a handful of times. The chain couples TRBV5-1 to TRBJ1-1; D might be TRBD1 (5 bases). Germline CDR1 reads SGHRS; CDR2 reads YFSETQ. CDR3 size: 15 residues. Trimming cost V 0 bases and J 4 bases, with 13 bases left between them. CDR3 amino acids: CASSLVPGPSTEAFF. The CDR3 coding sequence is TGCGCCAGCAGCTTGGTTCCAGGGCCGAGCACTGAAGCTTTCTTT. Variable domain in full (rest from reference TRBV5-1 and TRBJ1-1): KAGVTQTPRYLIKTRGQQVTLSCSPISGHRSVSWYQQTPGQGLQFLFEYFSETQRNKGNFPGRFSGRQFSNSRSEMNVSTLELGDSALYLCASSLVPGPSTEAFFGQGTRLTVV.